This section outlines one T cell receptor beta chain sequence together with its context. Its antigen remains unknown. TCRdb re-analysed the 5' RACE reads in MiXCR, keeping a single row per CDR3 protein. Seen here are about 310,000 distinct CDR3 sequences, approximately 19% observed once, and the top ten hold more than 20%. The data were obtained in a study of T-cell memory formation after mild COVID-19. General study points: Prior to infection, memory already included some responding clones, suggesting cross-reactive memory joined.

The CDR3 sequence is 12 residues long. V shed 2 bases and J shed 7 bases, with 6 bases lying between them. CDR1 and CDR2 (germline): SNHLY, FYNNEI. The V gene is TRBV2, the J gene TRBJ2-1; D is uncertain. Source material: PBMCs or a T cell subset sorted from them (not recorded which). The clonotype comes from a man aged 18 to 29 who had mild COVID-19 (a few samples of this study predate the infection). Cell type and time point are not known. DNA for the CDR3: TGTGCCAGCAGTGAACAGCTAAATGAGCAGTTCTTC. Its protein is CASSEQLNEQFF. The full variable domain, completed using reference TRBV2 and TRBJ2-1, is EPEVTQTPSHQVTQMGQEVILRCVPISNHLYFYWYRQILGQKVEFLVSFYNNEISEKSEIFDDQFSVERPDGSNFTLKIRSTKLEDSAMYFCASSEQLNEQFFGPGTRLTVL.